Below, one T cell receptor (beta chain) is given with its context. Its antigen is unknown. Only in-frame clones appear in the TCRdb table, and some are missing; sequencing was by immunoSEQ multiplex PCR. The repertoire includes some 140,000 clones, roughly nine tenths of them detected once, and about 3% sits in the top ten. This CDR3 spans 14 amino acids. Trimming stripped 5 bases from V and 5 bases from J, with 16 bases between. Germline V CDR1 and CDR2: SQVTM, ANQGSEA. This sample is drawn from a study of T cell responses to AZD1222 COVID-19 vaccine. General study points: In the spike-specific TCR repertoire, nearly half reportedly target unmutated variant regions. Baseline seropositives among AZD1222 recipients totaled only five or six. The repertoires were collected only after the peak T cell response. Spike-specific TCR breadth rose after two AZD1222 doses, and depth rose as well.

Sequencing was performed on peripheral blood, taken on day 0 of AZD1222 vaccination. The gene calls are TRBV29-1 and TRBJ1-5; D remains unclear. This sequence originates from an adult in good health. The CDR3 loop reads CSVLSGNEDQPQHF. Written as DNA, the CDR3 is TGCAGCGTTCTCTCCGGCAACGAGGATCAGCCCCAGCATTTT.